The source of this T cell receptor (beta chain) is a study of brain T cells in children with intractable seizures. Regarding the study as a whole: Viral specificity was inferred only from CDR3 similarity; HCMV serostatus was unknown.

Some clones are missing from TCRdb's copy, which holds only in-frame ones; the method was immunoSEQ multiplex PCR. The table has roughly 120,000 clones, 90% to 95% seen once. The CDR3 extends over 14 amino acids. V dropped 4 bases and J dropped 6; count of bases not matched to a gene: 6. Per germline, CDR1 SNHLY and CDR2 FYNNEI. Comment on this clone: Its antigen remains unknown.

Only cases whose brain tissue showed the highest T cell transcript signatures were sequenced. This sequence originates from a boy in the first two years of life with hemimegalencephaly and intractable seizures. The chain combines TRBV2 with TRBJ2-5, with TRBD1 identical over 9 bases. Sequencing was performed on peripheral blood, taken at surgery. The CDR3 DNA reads TGTGCCAGCAGTGTACAGGGGGCGCTTAAGACCCAGTACTTC. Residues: CASSVQGALKTQYF.